The source of this T cell receptor beta chain is a study of cytomegalovirus exposure and HLA in healthy donors. Study-wide background: Early released data had roughly 81 million unique TCRs, all coming from HLA-typed donors.

Study conclusions and caveats: Being indistinguishable, some V segments were excluded, TRBV6-2 and TRBV6-3 among them.

The PCR had 60 Vbeta and 13 Jbeta primers. In the original workflow: Later analysis identified roughly 82 million unique TCR beta chains, roughly 11 million shared. Clones were read by immunoSEQ multiplex PCR, and TCRdb kept only the in-frame ones, dropping some. From that table come the V and J calls and clone size; the DNA was used to work out D and trimming. Its table lists some 70,000 clones. CDR1 LNHNV and CDR2 YYDKDF come from the germline V gene (reference sequence). V lost 1 base, J lost 2 bases, and 8 bases lay in between. CDR3 length: 14 residues. Donors consisted of healthy bone marrow donors. A word on this clone: The antigen is unknown.

The specimen sequenced was PBMCs. The chain links TRBV15 to TRBJ2-5; weak D call: TRBD1 (5 bases). This sequence was found in a middle-aged man in good health and CMV-seronegative. CDR3 loop: CATSRGPGQETQYF. The CDR3 DNA reads as TGTGCCACCAGCAGAGGTCCAGGGCAAGAGACCCAGTACTTC. The variable domain in full, completed from reference TRBV15 and TRBJ2-5, reads DAMVIQNPRYQVTQFGKPVTLSCSQTLNHNVMYWYQQKSSQAPKLLFHYYDKDFNNEADTPDNFQSRRPNTSFCFLDIRSPGLGDTAMYLCATSRGPGQETQYFGPGTRLLVL.